These T cell receptor beta chains were read from a single sample in a study of blood T cell repertoires in COVID-19. The table came from immunoSEQ multiplex PCR; TCRdb's copy has only in-frame clones and leaves some out. Among 300,000 or so clones listed, about 83% were seen once. The sample taken for sequencing was peripheral blood. These receptors all stem from a woman aged 50 to 65 with acute or convalescent COVID-19. The CDR3 runs from the conserved cysteine through the conserved F or W. D genes are given only for firm matches. Clone sizes are given selectively: once, few, many, or a class where the clone is expanded.

CDR3: CASSVQREERGTDTQYF; DNA: TGTGCCAGCAGCGTACAGCGGGAGGAGAGGGGCACAGATACGCAGTATTTT; D: TRBD2; size: .; J: TRBJ2-3; V: TRBV9
CDR3: CASSNPPGDTEAFF; DNA: TGTGCCAGCAGCAACCCCCCAGGGGACACTGAAGCTTTCTTT; D: .; size: .; J: TRBJ1-1; V: TRBV3-1/TRBV3-2
CDR3: CASSPPASSSRPDEQYF; DNA: TGTGCCAGCTCACCACCGGCTAGCTCCTCTCGACCAGATGAGCAGTACTTC; D: .; size: .; J: TRBJ2-7; V: TRBV18
CDR3: CASSLYIRGEAFF; DNA: TGTGCCAGCAGCTTATATATACGGGGGGAAGCTTTCTTT; D: .; size: .; J: TRBJ1-1; V: TRBV7-2
CDR3: CASRYGTGNTEAFF; DNA: TGCGCCAGCAGATACGGGACAGGTAACACTGAAGCTTTCTTT; D: TRBD1; size: .; J: TRBJ1-1; V: TRBV5-1
CDR3: CASSESGNLDEQFF; DNA: TGTGCCAGCAGTGAATCAGGGAATTTGGATGAGCAGTTCTTC; D: .; size: once; J: TRBJ2-1; V: TRBV25-1
CDR3: CASSLSGGYTF; DNA: TGTGCCAGCAGCCTCTCGGGTGGCTACACCTTC; D: .; size: .; J: TRBJ1-2; V: TRBV3-1/TRBV3-2
CDR3: CASSRPGQRKTGELFF; DNA: TGTGCCAGCAGCCGGCCGGGACAGAGAAAAACCGGGGAGCTGTTTTTT; D: TRBD1; size: few; J: TRBJ2-2; V: TRBV7-2
CDR3: CASSSEQGANEKLFF; DNA: TGTGCCAGCAGCTCGGAGCAGGGGGCTAATGAAAAACTGTTTTTT; D: TRBD1; size: .; J: TRBJ1-4; V: TRBV7-9
CDR3: CASSLSGGGYGYTF; DNA: TGTGCCAGCAGTTTATCGGGGGGGGGCTATGGCTACACCTTC; D: .; size: once; J: TRBJ1-2; V: TRBV27
CDR3: CASSLGQYYEQYF; DNA: TGTGCCAGCAGCTTAGGGCAGTACTACGAGCAGTACTTC; D: .; size: .; J: TRBJ2-7; V: TRBV7-2
CDR3: CASMRDSGGSPLHF; DNA: TGTGCCAGCATGCGGGACTCAGGCGGTTCACCCCTCCACTTT; D: .; size: few; J: TRBJ1-6; V: TRBV2
CDR3: CAWGATTQTPYEQYF; DNA: TGTGCCTGGGGGGCCACGACTCAAACCCCCTACGAGCAGTACTTC; D: .; size: .; J: TRBJ2-7; V: TRBV30
CDR3: CASSLDREGFGETQYF; DNA: TGTGCCAGCAGCTTGGACAGGGAGGGATTTGGAGAGACCCAGTACTTC; D: .; size: .; J: TRBJ2-5; V: TRBV5-4
CDR3: CASSRSEGADEQYF; DNA: TGTGCCAGCTCACGCTCTGAAGGGGCCGACGAGCAGTACTTC; D: .; size: .; J: TRBJ2-7; V: TRBV18
CDR3: CASSRDYYNEQFF; DNA: TGTGCCAGCAGTAGGGACTACTACAATGAGCAGTTCTTC; D: TRBD2; size: few; J: TRBJ2-1; V: TRBV12-3/TRBV12-4
CDR3: CASRGDISNEKLFF; DNA: TGTGCCAGCAGAGGGGACATTTCTAATGAAAAACTGTTTTTT; D: .; size: .; J: TRBJ1-4; V: TRBV6-6
CDR3: CAIRSQGANEKLFF; DNA: TGTGCCATCAGGAGCCAGGGGGCTAATGAAAAACTGTTTTTT; D: TRBD1; size: .; J: TRBJ1-4; V: TRBV10-3
CDR3: CASSFRQATNEKLFF; DNA: TGTGCCAGCAGTTTTCGACAGGCAACTAATGAAAAACTGTTTTTT; D: .; size: .; J: TRBJ1-4; V: TRBV6-5
CDR3: CSVNSPDLRDGYTF; DNA: TGCAGCGTTAACTCTCCTGACCTCCGGGATGGCTACACCTTC; D: .; size: .; J: TRBJ1-2; V: TRBV29-1
CDR3: CSVERGAEAFF; DNA: TGCAGCGTTGAAAGGGGCGCTGAAGCTTTCTTT; D: .; size: .; J: TRBJ1-1; V: TRBV29-1
CDR3: CSASTGDYGYTF; DNA: TGCAGCGCCTCGACAGGGGACTATGGCTACACCTTC; D: TRBD1; size: .; J: TRBJ1-2; V: TRBV29-1
CDR3: CATSDPGQGSTEAFF; DNA: TGTGCCACCAGTGACCCCGGACAGGGAAGCACTGAAGCTTTCTTT; D: TRBD1; size: .; J: TRBJ1-1; V: TRBV24-1
CDR3: CASSASGTDTQYF; DNA: TGTGCCAGCAGTGCCTCAGGGACAGATACGCAGTATTTT; D: .; size: once; J: TRBJ2-3; V: TRBV25-1
CDR3: CSASSKVRDRGLNEQYF; DNA: TGCAGTGCTAGTAGTAAGGTCAGGGACAGGGGGCTGAACGAGCAGTACTTC; D: TRBD1; size: few; J: TRBJ2-7; V: TRBV20-1
CDR3: CASSLGTSGRADTQYF; DNA: TGTGCCAGCAGCCTCGGGACTAGCGGGAGGGCAGATACGCAGTATTTT; D: TRBD2; size: .; J: TRBJ2-3; V: TRBV5-8
CDR3: CASSQEGARYNSPLHF; DNA: TGTGCCAGCAGCCAGGAGGGGGCGCGGTATAATTCACCCCTCCACTTT; D: TRBD1; size: .; J: TRBJ1-6; V: TRBV14
CDR3: CASSELGGGADTQYF; DNA: TGTGCCAGCAGTGAATTAGGGGGGGGTGCAGATACGCAGTATTTT; D: .; size: once; J: TRBJ2-3; V: TRBV6-1
CDR3: CASSFGGTEQFF; DNA: TGTGCCAGCAGCTTTGGGGGCACTGAGCAGTTCTTC; D: .; size: .; J: TRBJ2-1; V: TRBV11-2
CDR3: CASSQDSGNTDTQYF; DNA: TGCGCCAGCAGCCAAGATTCCGGGAACACAGATACGCAGTATTTT; D: .; size: once; J: TRBJ2-3; V: TRBV4-3
CDR3: CASSPREMNTEAFF; DNA: TGCGCCAGCAGCCCGAGGGAAATGAACACTGAAGCTTTCTTT; D: .; size: .; J: TRBJ1-1; V: TRBV5-1
CDR3: CASSSTSGNTGELFF; DNA: TGTGCCAGCAGCTCAACTAGCGGGAACACCGGGGAGCTGTTTTTT; D: TRBD2; size: once; J: TRBJ2-2; V: TRBV7-3
CDR3: CASCSEGSYNEQFF; DNA: TGTGCCTCATGTTCTGAGGGCTCATACAATGAGCAGTTCTTC; D: .; size: .; J: TRBJ2-1; V: TRBV6-5
CDR3: CASSPTREGGYTF; DNA: TGTGCCAGCAGTCCGACCCGAGAGGGCGGCTACACCTTC; D: .; size: many; J: TRBJ1-2; V: TRBV4-2
CDR3: CASSSSPSDYGYTF; DNA: TGTGCCAGCAGTTCATCACCTTCGGACTATGGCTACACCTTC; D: .; size: .; J: TRBJ1-2; V: TRBV4-2
CDR3: CSVEAGGEREKLFF; DNA: TGCAGCGTTGAAGCAGGAGGGGAACGGGAAAAACTGTTTTTT; D: .; size: .; J: TRBJ1-4; V: TRBV29-1
CDR3: CASSLLGSGGADTQYF; DNA: TGTGCCAGCAGCTTACTAGGGTCCGGCGGGGCAGATACGCAGTATTTT; D: .; size: .; J: TRBJ2-3; V: TRBV7-3
CDR3: CAWSVQGGGQPQHF; DNA: TGTGCCTGGAGTGTACAAGGGGGCGGTCAGCCCCAGCATTTT; D: TRBD1; size: .; J: TRBJ1-5; V: TRBV30
CDR3: CATSRDYDRVSEAFF; DNA: TGTGCCACCAGCAGAGATTACGACAGGGTCTCTGAAGCTTTCTTT; D: TRBD1; size: .; J: TRBJ1-1; V: TRBV15
CDR3: CASTLRGRTNYGYTF; DNA: TGTGCCAGCACCCTCCGTGGGCGGACAAACTATGGCTACACCTTC; D: .; size: .; J: TRBJ1-2; V: TRBV28
CDR3: CASSLTGGSRRFF; DNA: TGTGCCAGCAGCTTAACTGGGGGGTCTCGTCGGTTCTTC; D: .; size: .; J: TRBJ2-1; V: TRBV7-3
CDR3: CASSYGTPLRELFF; DNA: TGTGCCAGCAGTTACGGCACCCCGCTGCGGGAGCTGTTTTTT; D: .; size: .; J: TRBJ2-2; V: TRBV6-5
CDR3: CASSLGSNYGYTF; DNA: TGTGCCAGCAGCCTTGGGAGTAACTATGGCTACACCTTC; D: .; size: .; J: TRBJ1-2; V: TRBV5-4
CDR3: CASESQGDTQYF; DNA: TGTGCCAGCGAATCTCAGGGGGATACGCAGTATTTT; D: .; size: .; J: TRBJ2-3; V: TRBV9
CDR3: CASSQARLSLYTF; DNA: TGTGCCAGCAGCCAGGCTAGACTCTCCTTGTACACCTTC; D: .; size: .; J: TRBJ1-2; V: TRBV3-1/TRBV3-2
CDR3: CASSPSGQPQETQYF; DNA: TGTGCCAGCTCACCAAGTGGACAGCCTCAAGAGACCCAGTACTTC; D: .; size: .; J: TRBJ2-5; V: TRBV18
CDR3: CASSSHETQYF; DNA: TGTGCCAGCAGCTCACACGAGACCCAGTACTTC; D: .; size: few; J: TRBJ2-5; V: TRBV7-9
CDR3: CASSLKGDVAEAFF; DNA: TGTGCCAGCAGCCTCAAGGGGGACGTCGCTGAAGCTTTCTTT; D: .; size: .; J: TRBJ1-1; V: TRBV7-9
CDR3: CASSEAKEQYF; DNA: TGTGCCAGCAGCGAAGCTAAGGAGCAGTACTTC; D: .; size: .; J: TRBJ2-7; V: TRBV7-2